This passage covers 18 T cell receptor beta chains from one sample sequenced in a study of cytomegalovirus exposure and HLA in healthy donors (dated by TCRdb to about 2017). Library preparation employed the immunoSEQ multiplex PCR assay. For the multiplex PCR, a mixture combining 60 forward primers for TCR Vbeta segments and 13 reverse primers for TCR Jbeta segments was used. TCRdb's version of the immuneACCESS table is confined to in-frame rearrangements and falls short of the full clone set. An unresolved V gene accounts for under half of the shortfall where checked; the remainder is of unknown origin. Within this sample are about 190,000 clones, with roughly four fifths of them counted one time only. The ten largest clones capture roughly 0.73% of the sample. The sample was PBMCs. The receptor set was obtained from a young woman in good health and CMV-seronegative.

The V gene is TRBV27, the J gene TRBJ2-1; 10 bases agree with TRBD2. The V segment lost 5 bases and the J segment 4 bases; nucleotides outside the gene matches: 5. The CDR3 has 15 residues. Germline lookup yields CDR1 MNHEY and CDR2 SMNVEV (reference sequence). The CDR3 coding sequence is TGTGCCAGCAGTGCCGGGACTAGCGCTTACAATGAGCAGTTCTTC. It codes for CASSAGTSAYNEQFF.

The chain recombines TRBV14 with TRBJ2-7, with D uncertain. Trimming took 1 base from V and 3 from J, leaving 4 bases between them. The CDR3 contains 12 residues. The germline gives CDR1 SGHDN, CDR2 FVKESK. CDR3 residues: CASSQALYEQYF. The CDR3 bases are TGTGCCAGCAGCCAAGCCCTCTACGAGCAGTACTTC.

The chain links TRBV6-5 to TRBJ1-2; 10 bases match TRBD1. This CDR3 has 12 amino acids. Germline V gene data show CDR1 as MNHEY and CDR2 as SVGAGI. The junction had 4 bases not matched to a gene; V was cut back by 5 bases and J by 10 bases. Here the CDR3 reads CASSDRGLLYTF. The CDR3 region has the DNA TGTGCCAGCAGTGACAGGGGGCTACTCTACACCTTC.

The chain joins TRBV5-4 to TRBJ2-1; D is perhaps TRBD2 (6 bases). Trimming cost V 4 bases and J 2 bases, with 13 bases left between them. The CDR3 has 15 residues. CDR1 and CDR2 from the germline V gene are SGHNT and YYREEE (reference sequence). This CDR3 reads CASSPGASAYNEQFF. DNA for the CDR3: TGTGCCAGCAGCCCTGGGGCTAGCGCCTACAATGAGCAGTTCTTC.

The chain recombines TRBV5-1 with TRBJ2-1; D is perhaps TRBD2 (5 bases). CDR3 length: 14 amino acids. The germline V and J ends were trimmed by 4 bases and 8 bases, with 16 bases remaining between them. Germline CDR1 SGHRS, CDR2 YFSETQ. CDR3 sequence reads: CASSRRWGVDEQFF. In DNA form, the CDR3 reads TGCGCCAGCAGCCGACGTTGGGGAGTGGATGAGCAGTTCTTC.

The chain recombines TRBV7-9 with TRBJ2-1; D is possibly TRBD2 (5 bases). Between the trimmed V and J ends, which lost 1 base and 5 bases, there was a span of 15 bases. Germline CDR1 SEHNR, CDR2 FQNEAQ (reference sequence). The CDR3 runs to 16 residues. The CDR3 region is CASSLVGVLRNNEQFF. The DNA of the CDR3 is TGTGCCAGCAGCTTAGTCGGGGTCCTGCGGAACAATGAGCAGTTCTTC.

The gene calls are TRBV2 and TRBJ2-1; 10 bases fit TRBD2. Germline trimming cut 3 bases from V and 6 bases from J; bases unmatched to any gene: 5. The CDR3 totals 15 residues. Germline values: CDR1 SNHLY, CDR2 FYNNEI. CDR3 residues: CASSDSGRASNEQFF. The CDR3 DNA sequence: TGTGCCAGCAGTGACAGCGGGAGGGCAAGCAATGAGCAGTTCTTC.

This clone was detected only a few times. This sequence joins TRBV5-4 and TRBJ2-4; 7 bases map to TRBD2. The CDR3 extends over 16 amino acids. V dropped 2 bases and J dropped 3; count of bases not matched to a gene: 8. The V gene's germline CDR1 is SGHNT and CDR2 YYREEE (reference sequence). The CDR3: CASSFRGVYSKNIQYF. The CDR3 nucleotides are TGTGCCAGCAGCTTTCGGGGGGTCTATAGCAAAAACATTCAGTACTTC.

This chain joins TRBV4-1 and TRBJ2-5, with a possible D match to TRBD1 (6 bases). In germline, CDR1 is MGHRA, CDR2 YSYEKL. CDR3 length: 14 amino acids. The germline V and J ends were trimmed by 0 bases and 3 bases, with 8 bases remaining between them. The CDR3 reads CASSQEDRKETQYF. The DNA for the CDR3 is TGCGCCAGCAGCCAAGAGGACAGAAAAGAGACCCAGTACTTC.

The chain has TRBV15 and TRBJ2-5, with a possible D match to TRBD2 (5 bases). V gave up 0 bases and J gave up 5 bases, with 16 bases separating them. CDR3 length: 16 residues. Germline CDR1 reads LNHNV; CDR2 reads YYDKDF (reference sequence). This CDR3 is CATSREGADVGETQYF. In DNA, the CDR3 is TGTGCCACCAGCAGAGAAGGAGCGGACGTAGGGGAGACCCAGTACTTC.

A few counts support this clone. The chain uses TRBV2 and TRBJ2-7, with a tentative D call TRBD2 (5 bases). CDR1 and CDR2 (germline): SNHLY, FYNNEI. The length of the CDR3 is 15 residues. V lost 3 bases, J lost 0 bases, and 12 bases lay in between. In DNA form, the CDR3 reads TGTGCCAGCAGTGATCGAGGGAGAAGCTCCTACGAGCAGTACTTC. Translation: CASSDRGRSSYEQYF. Together with reference TRBV2 and TRBJ2-7, the CDR3 gives the full variable domain: EPEVTQTPSHQVTQMGQEVILRCVPISNHLYFYWYRQILGQKVEFLVSFYNNEISEKSEIFDDQFSVERPDGSNFTLKIRSTKLEDSAMYFCASSDRGRSSYEQYFGPGTRLTVT.

The rearrangement links TRBV28 to TRBJ2-3; 12 bases agree with TRBD2. After removal of 8 bases from V and 6 bases from J, the junction contained 6 bases not matched to a gene. This CDR3 has 14 residues. Germline values: CDR1 MDHEN, CDR2 SYDVKM. CDR3 in DNA: TGTGCCAGCGGGGGACTAGCGGGTAGGGATACGCAGTATTTT. It specifies CASGGLAGRDTQYF.

In this sample, this clone turned up once. The rearrangement joins TRBV28 to TRBJ2-3, with D tentatively TRBD2 (5 bases). V lost 6 bases, J lost 0 bases, and 13 bases lay in between. The CDR3 is 15 residues long. From germline, CDR1 is MDHEN and CDR2 SYDVKM. The CDR3 DNA reads TGTGCCAGCAGGGGAGCGTATTCTAGCACAGATACGCAGTATTTT. Translated: CASRGAYSSTDTQYF.

CDR3 sequence: CASSGGQGPIQETQYF. CDR3 coding DNA: TGTGCCAGCAGCGGGGGACAGGGGCCAATCCAAGAGACCCAGTACTTC. The rearrangement joins TRBV5-8 to TRBJ2-5, with 10 bases fitting TRBD1. The CDR3 extends over 16 amino acids. CDR1 is SGHTS and CDR2 is YDEGEE in the germline V gene. V gave up 4 bases and J gave up 1 base; unmatched junction bases: 7.

V and J are TRBV6-1 and TRBJ2-7; TRBD1 matches at 9 bases. Germline lookup yields CDR1 MNHNS and CDR2 SASEGT. The CDR3 has 14 residues. The V segment lost 5 bases and the J segment 6 bases; nucleotides outside the gene matches: 8. The CDR3 bases are TGTGCCAGCAGTCCCGACAGGGGGGTTAGCGAGCAGTACTTC. Its translation: CASSPDRGVSEQYF.

The rearrangement links TRBV9 to TRBJ1-1, with a possible D match to TRBD1 (6 bases). The CDR3 consists of 14 residues. CDR1 SGDLS and CDR2 YYNGEE come from the germline V gene. Trimming took off 0 bases at V and 3 bases at J, with 9 bases between the two ends. The CDR3 DNA is TGTGCCAGCAGCGTAGATAAGGGGGACACTGAAGCTTTCTTT. It is translated as CASSVDKGDTEAFF.

The chain combines TRBV6-5 with TRBJ2-2; TRBD2 might be the D (6 bases). This CDR3 contains 16 residues. Germline loops: CDR1 MNHEY, CDR2 SVGAGI. The V end lost 0 bases, the J end lost 4 bases, and 12 bases lay between the germline ends. The CDR3 is CASSYSLAGITGELFF. In nucleotides, the CDR3 is TGTGCCAGCAGTTACTCACTAGCCGGAATCACCGGGGAGCTGTTTTTT.

The chain couples TRBV6-1 to TRBJ2-2; 7 bases map to TRBD1. This CDR3 contains 14 residues. Germline V gene sequence: CDR1 MNHNS, CDR2 SASEGT. The V segment lost 9 bases and the J segment 1 base; nucleotides outside the gene matches: 5. The CDR3 loop is CASERTGNTGELFF. The DNA for the CDR3 is TGTGCCAGTGAGAGGACAGGGAACACCGGGGAGCTGTTTTTT.